This TCR beta chain was captured by sequencing in a study of HIV-infected patients and healthy controls. Reverse transcription used about 510 ng RNA and constant-region primers for alpha and beta. Each of the alpha and beta chains got its own library through chain-specific third strand synthesis with indices. TCRdb recomputed calls from the 5' RACE reads with MiXCR, one row per CDR3 protein. The data hold around 11,000 distinct CDR3 sequences, with more than 9% observed a single time. CDR1 is SGHKS, CDR2 YYEKEE, per germline (reference sequence). Trimming pared 2 bases from V and 5 bases from J, leaving 8 bases between. The CDR3 is 13 residues long. All unsorted peripheral T cells were captured because whole blood was used without fractionation. This clonotype came up a few times.

This TCR was sampled from an adult with HIV infection. Specimen: blood, collected before antiretroviral therapy. V is TRBV5-5 and J is TRBJ1-5; D possibly corresponds to TRBD1 (5 bases). CDR3 region: CASSFGGDQPQHF. CDR3 in DNA: TGTGCCAGCAGCTTTGGGGGGGATCAGCCCCAGCATTTT.